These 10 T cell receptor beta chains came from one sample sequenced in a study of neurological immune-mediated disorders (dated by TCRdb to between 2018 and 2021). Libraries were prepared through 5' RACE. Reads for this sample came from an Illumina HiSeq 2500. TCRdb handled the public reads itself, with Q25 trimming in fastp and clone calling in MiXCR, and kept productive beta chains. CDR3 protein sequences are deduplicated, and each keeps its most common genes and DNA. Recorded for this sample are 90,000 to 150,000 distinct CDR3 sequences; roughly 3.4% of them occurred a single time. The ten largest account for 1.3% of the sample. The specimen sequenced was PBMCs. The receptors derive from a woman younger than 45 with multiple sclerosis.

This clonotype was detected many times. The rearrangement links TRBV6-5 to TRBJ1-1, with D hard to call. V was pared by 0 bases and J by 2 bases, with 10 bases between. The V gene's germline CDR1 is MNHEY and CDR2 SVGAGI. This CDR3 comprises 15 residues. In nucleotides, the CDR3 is TGTGCCAGCAGTTACTCACCGGAAATCAACACTGAAGCTTTCTTT. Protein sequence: CASSYSPEINTEAFF.

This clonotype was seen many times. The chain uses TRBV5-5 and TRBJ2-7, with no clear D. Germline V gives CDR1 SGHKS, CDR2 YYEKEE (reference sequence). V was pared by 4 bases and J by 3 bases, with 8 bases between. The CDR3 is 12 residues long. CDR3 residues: CASSDRVYEQYF. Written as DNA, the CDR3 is TGTGCCAGCAGCGATCGGGTCTACGAGCAGTACTTC.

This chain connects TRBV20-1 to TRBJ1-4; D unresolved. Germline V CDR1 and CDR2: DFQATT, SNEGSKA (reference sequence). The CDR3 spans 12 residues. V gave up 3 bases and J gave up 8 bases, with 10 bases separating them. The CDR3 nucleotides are TGCAGTGCTAGTATGCCCGGCGAAAAACTGTTTTTT. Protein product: CSASMPGEKLFF.

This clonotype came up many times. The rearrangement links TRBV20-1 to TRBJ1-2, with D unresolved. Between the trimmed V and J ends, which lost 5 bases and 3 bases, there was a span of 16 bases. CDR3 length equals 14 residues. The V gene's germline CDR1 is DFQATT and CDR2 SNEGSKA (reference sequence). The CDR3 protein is CSAPTLSGDYGYTF. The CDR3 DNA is TGCAGTGCTCCAACACTCTCTGGGGACTATGGCTACACCTTC.

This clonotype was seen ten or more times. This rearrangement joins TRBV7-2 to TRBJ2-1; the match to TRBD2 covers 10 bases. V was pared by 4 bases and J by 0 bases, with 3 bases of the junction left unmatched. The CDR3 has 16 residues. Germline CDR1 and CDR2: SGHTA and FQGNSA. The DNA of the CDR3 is TGTGCCAGCAGCTCTAGCGGGGGTTACTCCTACAATGAGCAGTTCTTC. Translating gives CASSSSGGYSYNEQFF.

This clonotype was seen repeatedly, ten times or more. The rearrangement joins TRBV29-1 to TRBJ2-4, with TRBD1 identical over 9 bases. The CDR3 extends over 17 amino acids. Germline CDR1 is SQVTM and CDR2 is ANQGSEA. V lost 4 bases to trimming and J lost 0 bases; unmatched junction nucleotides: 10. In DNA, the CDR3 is TGCAGCGTTGCTTTCCTGACAGGGGGGGAAGCCAAAAACATTCAGTACTTC. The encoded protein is CSVAFLTGGEAKNIQYF.

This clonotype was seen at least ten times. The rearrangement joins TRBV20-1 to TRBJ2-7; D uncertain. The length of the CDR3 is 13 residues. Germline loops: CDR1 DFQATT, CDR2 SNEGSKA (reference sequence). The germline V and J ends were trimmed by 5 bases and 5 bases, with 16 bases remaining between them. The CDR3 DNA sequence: TGCAGTGCTTTTCCCGAGGACGGTAACGAGCAGTACTTC. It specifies CSAFPEDGNEQYF.

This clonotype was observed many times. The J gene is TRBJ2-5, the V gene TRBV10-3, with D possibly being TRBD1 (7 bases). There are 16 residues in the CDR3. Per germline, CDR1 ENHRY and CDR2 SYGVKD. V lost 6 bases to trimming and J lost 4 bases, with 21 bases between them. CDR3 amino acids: CAIREGRGVGRETQYF. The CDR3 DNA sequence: TGTGCCATCAGGGAAGGCAGGGGGGTCGGGCGAGAGACCCAGTACTTC.

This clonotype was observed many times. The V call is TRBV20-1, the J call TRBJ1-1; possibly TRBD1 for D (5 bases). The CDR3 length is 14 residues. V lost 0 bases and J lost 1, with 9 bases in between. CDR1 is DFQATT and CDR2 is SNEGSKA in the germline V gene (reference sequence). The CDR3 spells CSARDGAGNTEAFF. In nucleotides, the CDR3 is TGCAGTGCTAGAGACGGGGCAGGGAACACTGAAGCTTTCTTT.

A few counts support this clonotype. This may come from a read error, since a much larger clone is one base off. As DNA, the CDR3 is TGCGCCAGCAGCCAAACCGGGACAGGGAATCAGCCCCAGCATTTT. It translates to CASSQTGTGNQPQHF. V and J are TRBV5-1 and TRBJ1-5; 9 bases agree with TRBD1. This CDR3 region has 15 residues. Germline CDR1 is SGHRS and CDR2 is YFSETQ. V shed 4 bases, J shed 4 bases, and the junction held 6 bases outside the gene matches.